This T cell receptor beta chain emerged from a study of T cell changes during pregnancy in multiple sclerosis. V lost 4 bases, J lost 7 bases, and 8 bases stayed unmatched. Germline CDR1 SGHRS, CDR2 YFSETQ. CDR3 size: 14 residues. TCRdb's table, derived via immunoSEQ multiplex PCR, lists solely in-frame clones and lacks some. The sample has some 79,000 clones, approximately 90% seen once. The chain uses TRBV5-1 and TRBJ2-7; the match to TRBD2 covers 10 bases. Sequencing was performed on CD4+ T cells from peripheral blood mononuclear cells, taken in the second trimester of pregnancy. The TCR originated in a female donor with multiple sclerosis, enrolled in a pregnancy study. CDR3 loop: CASSNPGLAWEQYF. Written as DNA, the CDR3 is TGCGCCAGCAGCAACCCGGGACTAGCGTGGGAGCAGTACTTC.